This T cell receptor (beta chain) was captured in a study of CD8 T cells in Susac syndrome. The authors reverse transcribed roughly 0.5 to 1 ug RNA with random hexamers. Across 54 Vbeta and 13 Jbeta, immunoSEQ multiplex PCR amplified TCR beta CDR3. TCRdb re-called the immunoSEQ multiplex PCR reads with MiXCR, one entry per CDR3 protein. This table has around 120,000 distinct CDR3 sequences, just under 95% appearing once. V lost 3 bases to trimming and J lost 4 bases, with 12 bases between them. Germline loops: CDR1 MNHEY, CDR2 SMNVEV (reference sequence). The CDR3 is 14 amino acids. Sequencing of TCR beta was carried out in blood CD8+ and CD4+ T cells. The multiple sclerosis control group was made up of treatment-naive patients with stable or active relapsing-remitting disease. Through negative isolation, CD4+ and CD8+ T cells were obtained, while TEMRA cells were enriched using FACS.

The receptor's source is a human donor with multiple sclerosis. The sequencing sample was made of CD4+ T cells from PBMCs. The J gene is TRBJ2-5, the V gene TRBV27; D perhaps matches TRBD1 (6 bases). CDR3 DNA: TGTGCCAGCAGTTTGATGCAGGGGCCAGAGACCCAGTACTTC. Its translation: CASSLMQGPETQYF.